This record looks at one TCR beta chain sequence and its context. Generated by immunoSEQ multiplex PCR, the TCRdb table keeps only in-frame clones and is missing some. The sample lists 300,000 or so clones; around 86% were seen once. Germline assignment: CDR1 SGHRS and CDR2 YFSETQ. Trimming removed 0 bases at V and 0 bases at J, with 18 bases between. The CDR3 loop spans 18 amino acids. The data derive from a study of blood T cell repertoires in COVID-19. The gene calls are TRBV5-1 and TRBJ1-2, with TRBD1 as a possible D gene (5 bases). This TCR came from a woman in her 40s with acute COVID-19. Sequences were obtained from PBMCs or T cells enriched from blood (not recorded which). The DNA of the CDR3 is TGCGCCAGCAGCTTGGACGGAGGGGCGTGGAATTCTAACTATGGCTACACCTTC. Translating gives CASSLDGGAWNSNYGYTF.